Reported below is one TCR beta chain. Antigen specificity is unknown. Exclusion of a patient followed from autoimmune disease history or systemic immunosuppression. V shed 4 bases and J shed 6 bases, with 9 bases lying between them. CDR3 length: 13 residues. Germline V gene lookup returns CDR1 MRHNA and CDR2 SNTAGT. This specimen belongs to a study of OX40 agonist ivuxolimab in advanced cancers. About the study: The drug used for patients, ivuxolimab, was an agonistic anti-OX40 (CD134) antibody. Findings and limits, study-wide: Average numbers of expanded clones were greater in CD8+ T cells than in CD4+. Low normalized T-cell clonal expansion was also seen in some nonresponders.

Profiled with immunoSEQ multiplex PCR; TCRdb holds only in-frame clones, not every one. Of 37,000 or so clones listed, 86% were seen once; the top ten hold 2.4%. The input for sequencing was CD4+ or CD8+ T cells sorted from blood, taken in a trial of the OX40 agonist ivuxolimab. This chain links TRBV6-4 with TRBJ2-2; D is unclear. The TCR originated in an adult with an advanced solid tumor such as melanoma, head and neck, liver or kidney cancer. CDR3 bases: TGTGCCAGCAGTGTGGGGTTATCCGGGGAGCTGTTTTTT. It translates to CASSVGLSGELFF.